Each of the 25 T cell receptor beta chains below was sequenced from the same sample in a study of OX40 agonist ivuxolimab in advanced cancers. The repertoire was sequenced with immunoSEQ multiplex PCR; TCRdb's copy has only in-frame clones and lacks some. The repertoire holds around 50,000 clones, with about 79% as singletons. Sequencing used CD4+ or CD8+ T cells sorted from blood, obtained in a trial of the OX40 agonist ivuxolimab. The receptor source for this set is an adult with an advanced solid tumor such as melanoma, head and neck, liver or kidney cancer.

The chain uses TRBV6-1 and TRBJ1-1; maybe TRBD1 (5 bases). V lost 9 bases, J lost 1 base, and 15 bases lay in between. The CDR3 consists of 14 residues. Per the germline V gene, CDR1 is MNHNS and CDR2 is SASEGT. CDR3 residues: CASTSGHKNTEAFF. DNA for the CDR3: TGTGCCAGTACTTCAGGGCACAAGAACACTGAAGCTTTCTTT.

The V gene is TRBV5-1, the J gene TRBJ2-1; maybe TRBD1 (6 bases). Germline values: CDR1 SGHRS, CDR2 YFSETQ. The CDR3 is 15 amino acids. V was trimmed by 3 bases and J by 9 bases, leaving 19 bases between them. The CDR3 coding sequence is TGCGCCAGCAGCTGGACGACAGGATCGGCTGGTGAGCAGTTCTTC. It is translated as CASSWTTGSAGEQFF.

The gene calls are TRBV28 and TRBJ2-1, with TRBD1 matching over 9 bases. The CDR3 has 13 amino acids. V shed 5 bases and J 15 bases; nucleotides not matched to a gene: 11. Germline CDR1 MDHEN, CDR2 SYDVKM. The CDR3 DNA reads as TGTGCCAGCAGTACCCCGGGACAGGGAATTTGGTTCTTC. As protein: CASSTPGQGIWFF.

The chain has TRBV9 and TRBJ2-1, with TRBD2 matching over 12 bases. V lost 4 bases and J lost 2; bases outside the gene matches: 4. CDR3 length: 16 amino acids. The germline CDR1 and CDR2 sequences are SGDLS and YYNGEE. In DNA, the CDR3 is TGTGCCAGCAGCTCCTCTAGCGGGAGGGCCTACAATGAGCAGTTCTTC. This gives the protein CASSSSSGRAYNEQFF. The whole variable domain, filled in from reference TRBV9 and TRBJ2-1, reads DSGVTQTPKHLITATGQRVTLRCSPRSGDLSVYWYQQSLDQGLQFLIQYYNGEERAKGNILERFSAQQFPDLHSELNLSSLELGDSALYFCASSSSSGRAYNEQFFGPGTRLTVL.

Concerning this clone itself: The same CDR3 is also encoded by other DNA sequences in this sample. The rearrangement joins TRBV4-3 to TRBJ2-5; D not resolved. CDR3 size: 12 residues. The germline CDR1 and CDR2 sequences are LGHNA and YSLEER. V lost 4 bases and J 5 bases, leaving 8 bases between the germline ends. This chain's CDR3 is CASSRSRETQYF. The CDR3 DNA reads as TGCGCCAGCAGCCGATCAAGGGAGACCCAGTACTTC.

V is TRBV15 and J is TRBJ2-1; tentatively, D is TRBD1 (6 bases). The CDR3 sequence is 19 residues long. The germline V and J ends were trimmed by 0 bases and 1 base, with 19 bases remaining between them. Germline V lookup: CDR1 LNHNV, CDR2 YYDKDF (reference sequence). CDR3 residues: CATSREGVQGFGSYNEQFF. In DNA, the CDR3 is TGTGCCACCAGCAGAGAAGGGGTCCAGGGGTTCGGGTCCTACAATGAGCAGTTCTTC.

V is TRBV7-9 and J is TRBJ1-1, with a tentative D call TRBD1 (6 bases). The CDR3 spans 14 residues. Germline V gene sequence: CDR1 SEHNR, CDR2 FQNEAQ (reference sequence). V was shortened by 3 bases and J by 3 bases, with 11 bases between the two germline ends. CDR3 DNA: TGTGCCAGCAGCTTTTTCAGGGGCGACACTGAAGCTTTCTTT. Translation gives CASSFFRGDTEAFF.

V usage is TRBV11-2 and J usage is TRBJ1-1; D uncertain. V shed 5 bases and J shed 3 bases, with 10 bases lying between them. Germline V gene data show CDR1 as SGHAT and CDR2 as FQNNGV. This CDR3 is built from 13 residues. CDR3 nucleotides: TGTGCCAGCAGCAGACGGACTGACACTGAAGCTTTCTTT. It translates to CASSRRTDTEAFF.

The chain combines TRBV9 with TRBJ1-2; D remains unclear. The CDR3 covers 12 residues. Germline CDR1 reads SGDLS; CDR2 reads YYNGEE. The V end lost 7 bases, the J end lost 3 bases, and 10 bases lay between the germline ends. DNA for the CDR3: TGTGCCAGCGCACAGTCCTACTATGGCTACACCTTC. Its protein product is CASAQSYYGYTF.

This clone was seen just once. The chain recombines TRBV19 with TRBJ1-6; perhaps TRBD1 as D (5 bases). This CDR3 is built from 15 residues. Trimming removed 4 bases from V and 7 bases from J, with 14 bases in between. Germline-derived CDR1 and CDR2 are LNHDA and SQIVND (reference sequence). CDR3 sequence reads: CASSTRDGENSPLHF. Written as DNA, the CDR3 is TGTGCCAGTAGTACTCGGGACGGGGAAAATTCACCCCTCCACTTT. The complete variable domain, with remaining parts taken from reference TRBV19 and TRBJ1-6, reads DGGITQSPKYLFRKEGQNVTLSCEQNLNHDAMYWYRQDPGQGLRLIYYSQIVNDFQKGDIAEGYSVSREKKESFPLTVTSAQKNPTAFYLCASSTRDGENSPLHFGNGTRLTVT.

This chain links TRBV7-2 with TRBJ2-1, with D perhaps TRBD1 or TRBD2 (5 bases each). The CDR3 is made up of 20 amino acids. V was trimmed by 0 bases and J by 2 bases, leaving 23 bases between them. CDR1 and CDR2 (germline): SGHTA, FQGNSA. The CDR3 protein is CASSLATWIRGARAYNEQFF. Here the CDR3 DNA reads TGTGCCAGCAGCTTAGCGACGTGGATTAGAGGGGCGAGGGCCTACAATGAGCAGTTCTTC.

The chain links TRBV19 to TRBJ2-7; D possibly corresponds to TRBD1 (6 bases). The V and J ends lost 6 bases and 0 bases respectively, with 12 bases between them. CDR3 length: 14 residues. Germline V lookup: CDR1 LNHDA, CDR2 SQIVND (reference sequence). The CDR3 here is CASSATGSSYEQYF. The CDR3 nucleotides read TGTGCCAGTAGCGCTACAGGGAGCTCCTACGAGCAGTACTTC.

The gene calls are TRBV5-1 and TRBJ2-3, with 11 bases that match TRBD1. Looked up from germline, CDR1 is SGHRS and CDR2 is YFSETQ. The CDR3 sequence is 15 residues long. V shed 2 bases and J 4 bases; nucleotides not matched to a gene: 3. The CDR3 region has the DNA TGCGCCAGCAGCTTCAGGACAGGGGGCCCAGATACGCAGTATTTT. This translates into CASSFRTGGPDTQYF.

This rearrangement joins TRBV23-1 to TRBJ2-2; unclear D gene. TRBV23-1 is noted as an ORF with a role that remains uncertain. The CDR3 loop spans 16 amino acids. Trimming cost V 1 base and J 6 bases, with 15 bases left between them. The CDR3: CASSQLIGQEAGELFF. DNA for the CDR3: TGCGCCAGCAGTCAATTAATCGGTCAAGAGGCCGGGGAGCTGTTTTTT.

The chain couples TRBV10-2 to TRBJ2-5, with D perhaps TRBD2 (5 bases). CDR1 is WSHSY, CDR2 SAAADI, per germline. The CDR3 contains 16 residues. Between the trimmed V and J ends, which lost 3 bases and 4 bases, there was a span of 18 bases. As DNA, the CDR3 is TGCGCCAGCAGTGAATTTGTCGGGAAGGTGGGAGAGACCCAGTACTTC. Translation gives CASSEFVGKVGETQYF.

The genes are TRBV5-6 and TRBJ2-3, with D possibly TRBD2 on 5 matching bases. V lost 0 bases, J lost 4 bases, and 15 bases lay in between. Germline V gene lookup returns CDR1 SGHDT and CDR2 YYEEEE. The CDR3 loop spans 16 amino acids. This chain's CDR3 is CASSLGASRRSDTQYF. The CDR3 DNA reads TGTGCCAGCAGCTTGGGGGCTAGCCGCCGATCAGATACGCAGTATTTT. The variable domain in full, completed from reference TRBV5-6 and TRBJ2-3, reads DAGVTQSPTHLIKTRGQQVTLRCSPKSGHDTVSWYQQALGQGPQFIFQYYEEEERQRGNFPDRFSGHQFPNYSSELNVNALLLGDSALYLCASSLGASRRSDTQYFGPGTRLTVL.

The chain combines TRBV6-9 with TRBJ2-1, with D possibly being TRBD1 or TRBD2 (5 bases each). V was cut by 0 bases and J by 8 bases, with 14 bases left in between. The CDR3 contains 15 residues. CDR1 and CDR2 from the germline V gene are MNHGY and SVAAGI. The CDR3 DNA follows: TGTGCCAGCAGTTATTCTGGGGGTGACATCGATGAGCAGTTCTTC. Translating gives CASSYSGGDIDEQFF.

This clone came up a few times. This chain uses TRBV12-5 with TRBJ2-2; unclear D gene. The CDR3 sequence is 13 residues long. The germline V gene has CDR1 LGHNT and CDR2 FRNRAP. V lost 6 bases to trimming and J lost 4 bases, with 9 bases between them. The DNA for the CDR3 is TGTGCTAGTGGCAGGACGGTCACCGGGGAGCTGTTTTTT. Its protein product is CASGRTVTGELFF.

The genes are TRBV7-6 and TRBJ2-2, with 9 bases fitting TRBD1. Germline-derived CDR1 and CDR2 are SGHVS and FNYEAQ. CDR3 length: 17 residues. Trimming took 4 bases from V and 0 from J; bases not matched to a gene: 6. The CDR3 sequence is CASSYTRTGANTGELFF. DNA of the CDR3: TGTGCCAGCAGCTATACCCGGACAGGGGCGAACACCGGGGAGCTGTTTTTT.

This clone appeared once. V is TRBV10-3 and J is TRBJ2-5, with 13 bases identical to TRBD2. Germline CDR1 reads ENHRY; CDR2 reads SYGVKD. Trimming at V came to 4 bases and at J to 7 bases, leaving 9 bases not matched to a gene. The CDR3 is 16 residues long. The CDR3 loop reads CAISGTSGRAVGTQYF. CDR3 sequence (DNA): TGTGCCATCAGTGGGACTAGCGGGAGAGCTGTCGGGACCCAGTACTTC.

This chain connects TRBV2 to TRBJ2-7, with TRBD1 matching 8 bases. Germline values: CDR1 SNHLY, CDR2 FYNNEI. CDR3 length: 12 amino acids. Trimming removed 8 bases from V and 7 bases from J; junction bases left unmatched: 7. The CDR3: CASSDRGGEQYF. CDR3 in DNA: TGTGCCAGCTCAGACAGGGGAGGTGAGCAGTACTTC.

This rearrangement joins TRBV19 to TRBJ1-4; D call uncertain. Trimming cost V 5 bases and J 8 bases, with 15 bases left between them. The CDR3 sequence is 14 residues long. CDR1 is LNHDA and CDR2 is SQIVND in the germline V gene (reference sequence). The CDR3 coding sequence is TGTGCCAGTAGTTACGACTACAGAGGGGAAAAACTGTTTTTT. Translation gives CASSYDYRGEKLFF.

The V gene is TRBV5-1, the J gene TRBJ2-3, with D unresolved. This CDR3 contains 13 residues. The germline V and J ends were trimmed by 5 bases and 9 bases, with 16 bases remaining between them. The V gene's germline CDR1 is SGHRS and CDR2 YFSETQ. CDR3 loop: CASSEGPNPTQYF. The CDR3 DNA follows: TGCGCCAGCAGTGAAGGACCGAACCCAACGCAGTATTTT.

The chain has TRBV6-5 and TRBJ1-1; D is unresolved. The V gene lost 6 bases and the J gene lost 7 bases, with 15 bases spanning the gap. Per germline, CDR1 MNHEY and CDR2 SVGAGI. The CDR3 is made up of 13 amino acids. CDR3 coding DNA: TGTGCCAGCAGAAGACTCGGACGGGATGAAGCTTTCTTT. Its translation is CASRRLGRDEAFF.

V is TRBV6-1 and J is TRBJ2-3; D gene ambiguous. The CDR3 contains 12 residues. Trimming took 1 base from V and 6 from J, leaving 5 bases between them. The germline CDR1 and CDR2 sequences are MNHNS and SASEGT. The CDR3 protein is CASSEVGDTQYF. CDR3 nucleotide sequence: TGTGCCAGCAGTGAAGTCGGGGATACGCAGTATTTT.